This TCR beta chain is from a study of T cell repertoires in ileal Crohn's disease. Overall study results and limits: Within the first postoperative year, endoscopy came at median roughly seven months. High-frequency clones were more common in sorted CD8 than CD4 cells.

Using immunoSEQ multiplex PCR, the repertoire was profiled, and TCRdb retains in-frame clones only, with some absent. This sample has over 8,500 clones, with 55% to 75% found just once. About this clone: No antigen is known for it. The junction and the germline gene differ at one end; a read error may be behind it.

Specified time point: neoterminal ileum biopsy at postoperative endoscopy, about 6 months after surgery. Germline CDR1 SQVTM, CDR2 ANQGSEA. This CDR3 contains 13 residues. The source is an adult with Crohn's disease. The specimen sequenced was ileal tissue. This chain joins TRBV29-1 and TRBJ1-2, with D perhaps matching TRBD1 (6 bases). The CDR3 is CSAGTRSNYGHTF. The DNA for the CDR3 is TGCAGCGCCGGGACAAGATCTAACTATGGCCACACCTTC.